This T cell receptor beta chain is drawn from a study of T cell responses to AZD1222 COVID-19 vaccine. The V gene's germline CDR1 is MNHEY and CDR2 SMNVEV (reference sequence). J was trimmed by 10 bases and V by 5 bases; bases with no gene match: 19. The CDR3 totals 17 residues. TCRdb's table, derived via immunoSEQ multiplex PCR, lists solely in-frame clones and lacks some. The sample holds some 60,000 clones, 70% to 90% seen once. The sample holds one count of this clone. The sequencing here drew on peripheral blood, taken 28 days after the second AZD1222 dose. The sequence derives from an adult who received the AZD1222 COVID-19 vaccine. This chain links TRBV27 with TRBJ2-1; 8 bases are shared with TRBD2. In nucleotides, the CDR3 is TGTGCCAGCAGTCATAGGCCGGGGACTAGTGGGGATCGGGAGCAGTTCTTC. This sequence encodes CASSHRPGTSGDREQFF.